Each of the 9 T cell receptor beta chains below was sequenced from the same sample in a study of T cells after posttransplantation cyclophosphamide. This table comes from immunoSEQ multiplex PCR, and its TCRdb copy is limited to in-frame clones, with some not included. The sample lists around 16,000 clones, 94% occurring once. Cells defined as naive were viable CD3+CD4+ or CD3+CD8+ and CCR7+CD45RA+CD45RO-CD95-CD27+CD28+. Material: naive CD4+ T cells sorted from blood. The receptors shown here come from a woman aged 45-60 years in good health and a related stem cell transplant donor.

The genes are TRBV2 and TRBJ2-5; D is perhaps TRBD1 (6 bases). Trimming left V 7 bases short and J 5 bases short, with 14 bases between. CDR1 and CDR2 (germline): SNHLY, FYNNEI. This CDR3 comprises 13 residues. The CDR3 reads CASMRQVRETQYF. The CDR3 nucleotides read TGTGCCAGCATGAGACAGGTACGGGAGACCCAGTACTTC.

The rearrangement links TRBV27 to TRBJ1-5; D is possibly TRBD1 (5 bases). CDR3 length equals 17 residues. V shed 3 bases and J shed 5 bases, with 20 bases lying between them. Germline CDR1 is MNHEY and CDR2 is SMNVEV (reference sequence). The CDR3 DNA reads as TGTGCCAGCAGTTTGGTACCTATCCCGGCAGGGTATCAGCCCCAGCATTTT. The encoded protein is CASSLVPIPAGYQPQHF.

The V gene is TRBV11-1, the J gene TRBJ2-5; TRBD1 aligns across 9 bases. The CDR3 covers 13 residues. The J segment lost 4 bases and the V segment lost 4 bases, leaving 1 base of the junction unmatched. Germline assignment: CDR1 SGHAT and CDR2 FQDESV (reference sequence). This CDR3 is CASSWTGAETQYF. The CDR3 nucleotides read TGTGCCAGCAGCTGGACAGGGGCAGAGACCCAGTACTTC.

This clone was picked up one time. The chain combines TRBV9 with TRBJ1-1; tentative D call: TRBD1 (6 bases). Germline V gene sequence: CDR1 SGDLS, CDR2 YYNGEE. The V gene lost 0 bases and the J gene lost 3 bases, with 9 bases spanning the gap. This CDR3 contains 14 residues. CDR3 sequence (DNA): TGTGCCAGCAGCGTAGAACCAGGGGACACTGAAGCTTTCTTT. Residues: CASSVEPGDTEAFF. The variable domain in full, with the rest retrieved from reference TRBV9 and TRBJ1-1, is DSGVTQTPKHLITATGQRVTLRCSPRSGDLSVYWYQQSLDQGLQFLIQYYNGEERAKGNILERFSAQQFPDLHSELNLSSLELGDSALYFCASSVEPGDTEAFFGQGTRLTVV.

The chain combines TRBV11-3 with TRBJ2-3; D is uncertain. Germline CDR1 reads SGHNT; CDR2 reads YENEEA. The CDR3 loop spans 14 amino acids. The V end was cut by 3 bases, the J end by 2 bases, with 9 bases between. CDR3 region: CASSFSSPTDTQYF. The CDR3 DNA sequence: TGTGCCAGCAGCTTCTCCAGTCCCACAGATACGCAGTATTTT.

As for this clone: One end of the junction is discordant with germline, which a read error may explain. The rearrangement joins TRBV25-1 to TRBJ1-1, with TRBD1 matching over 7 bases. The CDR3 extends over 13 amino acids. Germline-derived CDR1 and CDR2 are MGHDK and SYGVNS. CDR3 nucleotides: TGTGCCAGCAGTGGGGACAGTTACACTGAGGCTTTCTTT. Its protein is CASSGDSYTEAFF. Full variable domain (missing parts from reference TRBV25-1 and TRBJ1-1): EADIYQTPRYLVIGTGKKITLECSQTMGHDKMYWYQQDPGMELHLIHYSYGVNSTEKGDLSSESTVSRIRTEHFPLTLESARPSHTSQYLCASSGDSYTEAFFGQGTRLTVV.

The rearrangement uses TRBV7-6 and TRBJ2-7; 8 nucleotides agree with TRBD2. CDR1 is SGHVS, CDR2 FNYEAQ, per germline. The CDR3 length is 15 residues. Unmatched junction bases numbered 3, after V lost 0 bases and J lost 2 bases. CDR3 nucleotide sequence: TGTGCCAGCAGCTTAGCTGGGCGGGAGGCCTACGAGCAGTACTTC. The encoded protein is CASSLAGREAYEQYF. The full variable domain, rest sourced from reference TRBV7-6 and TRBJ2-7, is GAGVSQSPRYKVTKRGQDVALRCDPISGHVSLYWYRQALGQGPEFLTYFNYEAQQDKSGLPNDRFSAERPEGSISTLTIQRTEQRDSAMYRCASSLAGREAYEQYFGPGTRLTVT.

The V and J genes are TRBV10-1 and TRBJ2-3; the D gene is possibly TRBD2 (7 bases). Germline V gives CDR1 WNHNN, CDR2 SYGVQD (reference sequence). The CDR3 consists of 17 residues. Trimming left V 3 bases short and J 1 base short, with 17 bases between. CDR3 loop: CASSEPGEGFGTDTQYF. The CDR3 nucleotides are TGCGCCAGCAGTGAACCAGGGGAGGGTTTTGGCACAGATACGCAGTATTTT.

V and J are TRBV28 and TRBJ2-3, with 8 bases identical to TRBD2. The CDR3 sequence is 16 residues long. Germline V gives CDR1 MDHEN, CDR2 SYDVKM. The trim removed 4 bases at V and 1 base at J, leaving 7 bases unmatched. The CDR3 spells CASSSPAGDGTDTQYF. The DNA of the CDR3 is TGTGCCAGCAGTTCCCCAGCGGGAGATGGCACAGATACGCAGTATTTT.